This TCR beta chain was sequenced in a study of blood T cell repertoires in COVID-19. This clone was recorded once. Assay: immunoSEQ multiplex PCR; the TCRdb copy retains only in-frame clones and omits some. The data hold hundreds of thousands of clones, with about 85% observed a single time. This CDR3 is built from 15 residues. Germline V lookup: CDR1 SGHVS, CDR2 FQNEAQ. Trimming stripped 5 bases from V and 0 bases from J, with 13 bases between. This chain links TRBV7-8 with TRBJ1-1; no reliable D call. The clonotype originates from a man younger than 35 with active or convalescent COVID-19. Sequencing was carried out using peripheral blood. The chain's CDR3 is CASSATQTLNTEAFF. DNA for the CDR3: TGTGCCAGCAGCGCCACCCAAACTTTGAACACTGAAGCTTTCTTT.